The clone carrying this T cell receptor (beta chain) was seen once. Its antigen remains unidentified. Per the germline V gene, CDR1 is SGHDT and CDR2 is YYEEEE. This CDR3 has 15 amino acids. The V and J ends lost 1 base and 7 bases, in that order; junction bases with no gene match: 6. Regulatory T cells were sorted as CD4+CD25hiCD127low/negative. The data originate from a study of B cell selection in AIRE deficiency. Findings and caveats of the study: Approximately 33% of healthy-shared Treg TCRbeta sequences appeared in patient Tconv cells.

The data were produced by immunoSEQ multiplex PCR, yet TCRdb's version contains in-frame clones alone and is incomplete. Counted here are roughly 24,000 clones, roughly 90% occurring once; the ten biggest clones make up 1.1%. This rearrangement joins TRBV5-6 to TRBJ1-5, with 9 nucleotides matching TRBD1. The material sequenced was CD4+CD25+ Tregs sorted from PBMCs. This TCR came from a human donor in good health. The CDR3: CASSLLGQGYQPQHF. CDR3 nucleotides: TGTGCCAGCAGCTTGTTGGGACAGGGATACCAGCCCCAGCATTTT.